This TCR beta chain stems from a study of T cells in Graves' hyperthyroidism and ophthalmopathy. Ophthalmopathy patients had moderate-to-severe active disease, CAS ≥3, NOSPECS ≥4, and disease duration under 3 months. Exclusion criteria comprised uncontrolled infection, other autoimmune disease, pregnancy or lactation. PBMCs were sourced from around 10 ml fresh peripheral blood. Overall study results and limits: Blood samples included most of the expanded thyroid clonotypes exceeding 0.001.

In this sample, this clonotype turned up a few times. The antigen is undetermined. From RNA transcripts, TCR beta CDR3 regions were amplified. First-round RT-PCR targeting the TCR CDR3 was performed with the HTBI primer set. TCRdb reprocessed the multiplex PCR reads with MiXCR, giving one entry per CDR3 protein. The data contain around 500,000 distinct CDR3 sequences, about 16% of them singletons. The V gene's germline CDR1 is LNHNV and CDR2 YYDKDF (reference sequence). With 0 bases clipped from V and 0 bases from J, the junction kept 1 base outside the gene matches. The CDR3 is 16 amino acids. This TCR was sampled from a woman aged 25 to 39 with Graves' ophthalmopathy. The V and J genes are TRBV15 and TRBJ1-4; 7 positions match TRBD1. The sample was blood. In nucleotides, the CDR3 is TGTGCCACCAGCAGAGATGACAGGGCAACTAATGAAAAACTGTTTTTT. Encoded protein: CATSRDDRATNEKLFF.